The 21 T cell receptor beta chains in this list originate from one sample, sequenced in a study of a mutant IDH1 vaccine in newly diagnosed glioma. Their antigen targets remain unknown. Time point meaning: week 35, safety follow-up. All doses held 300 ug of mutant IDH1 20-mer peptide, with topical imiquimod. TCRdb's copy holds only in-frame clones and misses some; the assay was immunoSEQ multiplex PCR. The data hold more than 25,000 clones, with more than 75% observed a single time. The sequences come from PBMCs, collected from a glioma patient whose treatment included an IDH1 peptide vaccine. Receptors originate from a man aged 45 to 65 with glioma.

This sequence joins TRBV10-3 and TRBJ2-4; either TRBD1 or TRBD2 may fit D (6 bases each). The CDR3 loop spans 15 amino acids. V dropped 0 bases and J dropped 5 bases, with 11 bases sitting between them. Germline CDR1 ENHRY, CDR2 SYGVKD. CDR3 bases: TGTGCCATCAGTGAGTCCGGGGGCCGGGAAAACATTCAGTACTTC. Amino acids: CAISESGGRENIQYF.

DNA of the CDR3: TGTGCCAGCAGCAAGGGGGGCGGAGGAAGGGAGACCCAGTACTTC. Protein: CASSKGGGGRETQYF. The chain has TRBV7-9 and TRBJ2-5, with D possibly being TRBD1 or TRBD2 (6 bases each). The CDR3 spans 15 residues. The germline V and J ends were trimmed by 5 bases and 5 bases, with 18 bases remaining between them. Germline CDR1 is SEHNR and CDR2 is FQNEAQ (reference sequence). Full variable domain (missing parts from reference TRBV7-9 and TRBJ2-5): DTGVSQNPRHKITKRGQNVTFRCDPISEHNRLYWYRQTLGQGPEFLTYFQNEAQLEKSRLLSDRFSAERPKGSFSTLEIQRTEQGDSAMYLCASSKGGGGRETQYFGPGTRLLVL.

V usage is TRBV5-4 and J usage is TRBJ2-3; perhaps D is TRBD1 or TRBD2 (5 bases each). The CDR3 totals 16 residues. CDR1 SGHNT and CDR2 YYREEE come from the germline V gene (reference sequence). V was clipped by 4 bases and J by 1 base, with 16 bases between them. This chain's CDR3 is CASSEQVGRGTDTQYF. In DNA form, the CDR3 reads TGTGCCAGCAGCGAGCAGGTGGGACGGGGCACAGATACGCAGTATTTT.

The V and J genes are TRBV2 and TRBJ1-1, with D unresolved. The CDR3 is made up of 13 amino acids. Trimming took off 8 bases at V and 0 bases at J, with 10 bases between the two ends. Germline V gene data show CDR1 as SNHLY and CDR2 as FYNNEI. This CDR3 is CASSQTMNTEAFF. DNA for the CDR3: TGTGCCAGCTCCCAGACGATGAACACTGAAGCTTTCTTT.

The chain recombines TRBV12-5 with TRBJ2-3, with D perhaps given as TRBD1 or TRBD2 (5 bases each). Germline V gives CDR1 LGHNT, CDR2 FRNRAP. The CDR3 has 15 residues. The V gene lost 6 bases and the J gene lost 8 bases, with 21 bases spanning the gap. The CDR3 DNA is TGTGCTAGTGGAGGTACAGGAGGCCCTCCTCTTACGCAGTATTTT. Amino acids: CASGGTGGPPLTQYF.

J is TRBJ2-7 and V is TRBV27, with D tentatively TRBD1 (6 bases). Germline V gene sequence: CDR1 MNHEY, CDR2 SMNVEV (reference sequence). Trimming cost V 11 bases and J 2 bases, with 13 bases left between them. This CDR3 is 12 amino acids long. CDR3 coding DNA: TGTGCCGTGGGGGCAGAGACCTACGAGCAGTACTTC. It codes for CAVGAETYEQYF.

This clone appeared once. The CDR3 reads CASSAGGKGYTF. In DNA form, the CDR3 reads TGTGCCAGCAGTGCGGGGGGCAAGGGCTACACCTTC. V usage is TRBV2 and J usage is TRBJ1-2, with a possible D match to TRBD1 (6 bases). CDR3 length: 12 amino acids. Trimming shortened V by 4 bases and J by 8 bases, and 11 bases separated the two germline ends. In germline, CDR1 is SNHLY, CDR2 FYNNEI.

This clone has a handful of counts. The chain recombines TRBV18 with TRBJ2-1; no definite D call. V shed 2 bases and J shed 5 bases, with 7 bases lying between them. The CDR3 is 13 residues long. CDR1 is KGHSH and CDR2 is LQKENI in the germline V gene. This CDR3 reads CASSPRLNNEQFF. DNA of the CDR3: TGTGCCAGCTCACCAAGACTCAACAATGAGCAGTTCTTC. The entire variable domain, with the rest obtained from reference TRBV18 and TRBJ2-1, is as follows: NAGVMQNPRHLVRRRGQEARLRCSPMKGHSHVYWYRQLPEEGLKFMVYLQKENIIDESGMPKERFSAEFPKEGPSILRIQQVVRGDSAAYFCASSPRLNNEQFFGPGTRLTVL.

This clone was counted a few times. J is TRBJ2-7 and V is TRBV6-6; D possibly corresponds to TRBD2 (7 bases). CDR3 length: 13 residues. Trimming left V 0 bases short and J 6 bases short, with 9 bases between. Germline V CDR1 and CDR2: MNHNY, SVGAGI (reference sequence). The CDR3, as DNA: TGTGCCAGCAGTTACTCGAGGGGGGGCGAGCAGTACTTC. It specifies CASSYSRGGEQYF.

V gene TRBV19 combines with J gene TRBJ2-2; D not resolved. Germline CDR1 reads LNHDA; CDR2 reads SQIVND (reference sequence). V was trimmed by 3 bases and J by 6 bases, leaving 11 bases between them. CDR3 length equals 14 residues. CDR3: CASSISQSPGELFF. CDR3 nucleotide sequence: TGTGCCAGTAGTATTTCGCAGTCTCCCGGGGAGCTGTTTTTT.

The chain employs TRBV10-3 and TRBJ2-2; the D call may be TRBD1 or TRBD2 (5 bases each). The CDR3 has 17 amino acids. The V end lost 4 bases, the J end lost 1 base, and 16 bases lay between the germline ends. Germline assignment: CDR1 ENHRY and CDR2 SYGVKD. DNA of the CDR3: TGTGCCATCAGTGGAGGGGTTGAGGGGATGAACACCGGGGAGCTGTTTTTT. This gives the protein CAISGGVEGMNTGELFF.

The V and J genes are TRBV10-3 and TRBJ2-5; weak D call: TRBD2 (5 bases). V was trimmed by 6 bases and J by 5 bases, leaving 7 bases between them. The V gene's germline CDR1 is ENHRY and CDR2 SYGVKD. The CDR3 consists of 11 residues. This chain's CDR3 is CAIRGGETQYF. In DNA, the CDR3 is TGTGCCATCAGGGGCGGGGAGACCCAGTACTTC.

The V gene is TRBV5-1, the J gene TRBJ2-2; TRBD2 aligns across 9 bases. The length of the CDR3 is 15 residues. The germline gives CDR1 SGHRS, CDR2 YFSETQ. V lost 2 bases to trimming and J lost 5 bases; unmatched junction nucleotides: 4. CDR3 DNA sequence: TGCGCCAGCAGCTTTTCAGCGGGAGGAACCGGGGAGCTGTTTTTT. Translated, it gives CASSFSAGGTGELFF.

This clone was detected only a few times. The chain employs TRBV6-5 and TRBJ2-5; D not certain. The germline V gene encodes CDR1 MNHEY and CDR2 SVGAGI. The CDR3 is made up of 13 amino acids. Trimming removed 11 bases from V and 4 bases from J, with 17 bases in between. CDR3 nucleotides: TGTGCCTCCTCAGCCGAGACGGGAGAGACCCAGTACTTC. Translated, it gives CASSAETGETQYF.

This rearrangement joins TRBV27 to TRBJ2-3, with 9 bases identical to TRBD1. Germline CDR1 is MNHEY and CDR2 is SMNVEV (reference sequence). J gave up 4 bases and V 5 bases, and 4 bases lay outside the gene matches. CDR3 length equals 14 residues. CDR3 region: CASSVRTGADTQYF. CDR3 bases: TGTGCCAGCAGTGTCCGGACAGGGGCAGATACGCAGTATTTT.

The V and J genes are TRBV2 and TRBJ2-5; 10 bases align to TRBD2. V lost 2 bases, J lost 3 bases, and 6 bases stayed unmatched. This CDR3 comprises 16 residues. Germline V gene sequence: CDR1 SNHLY, CDR2 FYNNEI. The CDR3 region is CASSEQLAGAKETQYF. The CDR3 region has the DNA TGTGCCAGCAGTGAACAGCTAGCGGGGGCCAAAGAGACCCAGTACTTC.

This clone was counted a few times. The chain carries TRBV28 and TRBJ1-5, with 8 bases aligning to TRBD1. This CDR3 is 16 amino acids long. V shed 3 bases and J 4 bases; nucleotides not matched to a gene: 8. Germline assignment: CDR1 MDHEN and CDR2 SYDVKM. CDR3 protein: CASSLLGQGSNQPQHF. The CDR3 DNA reads TGTGCCAGCAGTTTGCTCGGACAGGGCAGTAATCAGCCCCAGCATTTT.

This chain links TRBV27 with TRBJ1-1; D possibly corresponds to TRBD1 (6 bases). Germline lookup yields CDR1 MNHEY and CDR2 SMNVEV (reference sequence). CDR3 length equals 14 residues. V lost 8 bases and J 4 bases, leaving 17 bases between the germline ends. The CDR3 region is CASGGGAEVTEAFF. For the CDR3, the DNA is TGTGCCAGCGGAGGGGGGGCTGAGGTCACTGAAGCTTTCTTT.

The chain employs TRBV5-1 and TRBJ1-1; D is unclear. V was pared by 0 bases and J by 4 bases, with 7 bases between. The germline V gene encodes CDR1 SGHRS and CDR2 YFSETQ. The CDR3 spans 13 residues. The CDR3 sequence: CASSLVRGTEAFF. The CDR3 DNA sequence: TGCGCCAGCAGCTTGGTACGGGGCACTGAAGCTTTCTTT. Together with reference TRBV5-1 and TRBJ1-1, the CDR3 gives the full variable domain: KAGVTQTPRYLIKTRGQQVTLSCSPISGHRSVSWYQQTPGQGLQFLFEYFSETQRNKGNFPGRFSGRQFSNSRSEMNVSTLELGDSALYLCASSLVRGTEAFFGQGTRLTVV.

The chain joins TRBV7-3 to TRBJ1-2, with D possibly being TRBD1 (6 bases). Germline V gene lookup returns CDR1 SGHTA and CDR2 FQGTGA. V shed 5 bases and J shed 7 bases, with 26 bases lying between them. CDR3 length equals 17 residues. The CDR3 is CASSLMFQVGQLSGYTF. The CDR3 DNA reads as TGTGCCAGCAGCCTCATGTTCCAGGTAGGACAGCTAAGTGGCTACACCTTC.

The chain carries TRBV6-6 and TRBJ2-2; 9 nucleotides line up with TRBD1. Germline V gives CDR1 MNHNY, CDR2 SVGAGI (reference sequence). V lost 5 bases to trimming and J lost 2 bases; unmatched junction nucleotides: 3. This CDR3 comprises 15 residues. CDR3 nucleotides: TGTGCCAGCAGTCCGGGACAGGGCAACACCGGGGAGCTGTTTTTT. Amino acid sequence: CASSPGQGNTGELFF.